Following are 9 T cell receptor beta chains from one sample sequenced in a study of blood T cell repertoires in COVID-19. Method: immunoSEQ multiplex PCR; TCRdb's copy keeps in-frame clones and lacks some. This sample yields about 240,000 clones, of which 80% to 90% are seen a single time; roughly 3.7% belongs to the top ten. Sequences were obtained from PBMCs or T cells enriched from blood (not recorded which). The source of these receptors is a woman aged 30 to 39 who had recovered from COVID-19.

The V call is TRBV5-6, the J call TRBJ2-2, with 8 bases aligning to TRBD2. Germline V gene lookup returns CDR1 SGHDT and CDR2 YYEEEE. V dropped 1 base and J dropped 0; count of bases not matched to a gene: 5. The CDR3 totals 17 residues. CDR3 amino acids: CASSLTSGISNTGELFF. As DNA, the CDR3 is TGTGCCAGCAGCTTGACTAGCGGAATATCGAACACCGGGGAGCTGTTTTTT.

This chain links TRBV28 with TRBJ1-1, with D maybe TRBD1 (5 bases). This CDR3 is built from 17 residues. V lost 6 bases and J lost 0, with 20 bases in between. Germline CDR1 is MDHEN and CDR2 is SYDVKM. The DNA of the CDR3 is TGTGCCAGCAGCCCTGATAAATGGGGCCTGATGAACACTGAAGCTTTCTTT. Translation: CASSPDKWGLMNTEAFF.

This chain's CDR3 is CASSKDGLSGNTIYF. In nucleotides, the CDR3 is TGTGCCAGCAGTAAGGACGGACTCTCTGGAAACACCATATATTTT. V and J are TRBV5-4 and TRBJ1-3; D unclear. The CDR3 length is 15 residues. V was cut by 5 bases and J by 0 bases, with 12 bases left in between. Looked up from germline, CDR1 is SGHNT and CDR2 is YYREEE (reference sequence).

The chain has TRBV4-2 and TRBJ1-1, with D perhaps TRBD1 (6 bases). V dropped 0 bases and J dropped 6 bases, with 17 bases sitting between them. CDR1 is LGHNA, CDR2 YNFKEQ, per germline. The CDR3 length is 16 residues. The CDR3: CASSQDPGAGAAEAFF. CDR3 sequence (DNA): TGTGCCAGCAGCCAAGATCCAGGGGCGGGTGCCGCTGAAGCTTTCTTT.

V gene TRBV7-8 combines with J gene TRBJ1-1, with D possibly TRBD1 on 6 matching bases. Trimming stripped 0 bases from V and 11 bases from J, with 22 bases between. Germline CDR1 reads SGHVS; CDR2 reads FQNEAQ. This CDR3 has 16 residues. CDR3 nucleotides: TGTGCCAGCAGCTTAGCGGGCCCTATACAGGGATCCGTGGCTTTCTTT. Amino acids: CASSLAGPIQGSVAFF.

The chain links TRBV7-2 to TRBJ2-7; 10 nucleotides line up with TRBD1. The germline V gene has CDR1 SGHTA and CDR2 FQGNSA. The V gene end was trimmed by 0 bases and the J gene end by 2 bases; junction bases not matched to a gene: 7. CDR3 length: 17 amino acids. The CDR3 is CASSLAPPGQGAYEQYF. CDR3 nucleotide sequence: TGTGCCAGCAGCTTAGCGCCACCCGGACAGGGGGCCTACGAGCAGTACTTC.

CDR3 sequence (DNA): TGTGCCAGCAGTGGGACACTCGGAGATGAAAAACTGTTTTTT. Its translation is CASSGTLGDEKLFF. This chain links TRBV28 with TRBJ1-4, with a possible D match to TRBD1 (6 bases). The CDR3 loop spans 14 amino acids. Germline CDR1 and CDR2: MDHEN and SYDVKM. Trimming took off 5 bases at V and 6 bases at J, with 13 bases between the two ends.

The chain carries TRBV5-1 and TRBJ1-1; perhaps TRBD1 as D (5 bases). The CDR3 is 14 amino acids. V lost 4 bases and J 0 bases, leaving 10 bases between the germline ends. The V gene's germline CDR1 is SGHRS and CDR2 YFSETQ. The CDR3 protein is CASSKETVNTEAFF. CDR3 sequence (DNA): TGCGCCAGCAGCAAGGAGACAGTGAACACTGAAGCTTTCTTT.

The chain employs TRBV7-6 and TRBJ1-5, with 7 bases fitting TRBD1. The CDR3 has 14 amino acids. Trimming at V came to 5 bases and at J to 7 bases, leaving 8 bases not matched to a gene. CDR1 and CDR2 (germline): SGHVS, FNYEAQ. Here the CDR3 DNA reads TGTGCCAGCAGCCCGACAGGGCTGAACCAGCCCCAGCATTTT. This sequence encodes CASSPTGLNQPQHF.